The clone carrying this T cell receptor (beta chain) was counted a few times. What it binds is unknown. Authors' methods: What underpinned the distant-metastasis classifier for papillary thyroid cancer was the set of CDR3 differences across clinicopathological groups. TCRdb re-clonotyped the PCR reads via MiXCR. V and J calls and clone size were set by TCRdb, not the authors. The repertoire holds just over 30,000 clones, with roughly 20% as singletons. V lost 1 base, J lost 5 bases, and 7 bases stayed unmatched. The CDR3 is 15 amino acids. There were no patients who had received any treatment before thyroid surgery. The data stem from a study of metastatic and nonmetastatic thyroid tumors. Looking at the study overall: From malignant and benign thyroid patients, repertoires in blood and in tumor or nodule tissue were compared.

Whole-study findings and limits: Significantly greater TCR beta diversity was reportedly found in malignant thyroid tumors than in benign nodules (in blood and tumor).

Sequenced: blood. This sequence originates from a female donor with papillary thyroid cancer or a benign thyroid nodule (not recorded which). Some clones in this sample may be carry-over from other donors' samples. V and J are TRBV12-3 or TRBV12-4 and TRBJ2-7; 8 nucleotides agree with TRBD1. The CDR3 bases are TGTGCCAGCAGTTTAGAGGCAGGGGGCAAGGACGAGCAGTACTTC. Its protein is CASSLEAGGKDEQYF.